Shown below are 30 T cell receptor beta chains from a single sample sequenced in a study of T cells in localized non-small cell lung cancer. TCRdb keeps only in-frame clones here, not all; method: immunoSEQ multiplex PCR. The sample shows roughly 38,000 clones, over 70% of them seen only once. Sequencing was performed on peripheral blood, taken before any cancer treatment. The receptors originated from a woman aged 40-75 years with stage I lung adenocarcinoma.

The chain recombines TRBV2 with TRBJ2-7, with 7 bases that match TRBD2. Trimming at V came to 8 bases and at J to 1 base, leaving 8 bases not matched to a gene. The germline CDR1 and CDR2 sequences are SNHLY and FYNNEI. This CDR3 is built from 14 residues. The CDR3 sequence is CASLFGLGSYEQYF. CDR3 in DNA: TGTGCCAGCCTTTTCGGACTAGGTTCCTACGAGCAGTACTTC. Filled out from reference TRBV2 and TRBJ2-7, the complete variable domain reads EPEVTQTPSHQVTQMGQEVILRCVPISNHLYFYWYRQILGQKVEFLVSFYNNEISEKSEIFDDQFSVERPDGSNFTLKIRSTKLEDSAMYFCASLFGLGSYEQYFGPGTRLTVT.

This chain connects TRBV7-9 to TRBJ2-1; a weak D match, TRBD2 (5 bases). The germline gives CDR1 SEHNR, CDR2 FQNEAQ (reference sequence). The CDR3 extends over 15 amino acids. Trimming pared 5 bases from V and 0 bases from J, leaving 11 bases between. This CDR3 is CASSPGLSSYNEQFF. CDR3 DNA: TGTGCCAGCAGCCCCGGACTCAGCTCCTACAATGAGCAGTTCTTC.

This clone was found once. The V call is TRBV19, the J call TRBJ1-5, with 11 bases aligning to TRBD1. J was trimmed by 1 base and V by 0 bases; bases with no gene match: 5. The CDR3 is 18 residues long. CDR1 is LNHDA, CDR2 SQIVND, per germline (reference sequence). CDR3 amino acids: CASSIDTGTGGSNQPQHF. Here the CDR3 DNA reads TGTGCCAGTAGTATAGATACCGGGACAGGGGGAAGCAATCAGCCCCAGCATTTT.

This sequence joins TRBV7-2 and TRBJ2-3; possibly TRBD2 for D (5 bases). The V end was cut by 2 bases, the J end by 2 bases, with 14 bases between. CDR3 length equals 16 residues. Germline CDR1 is SGHTA and CDR2 is FQGNSA. As DNA, the CDR3 is TGTGCCAGCAGCTTATTACAGAGCGGAGCCACAGATACGCAGTATTTT. It encodes CASSLLQSGATDTQYF.

This clone is a singleton in its sample. The genes are TRBV19 and TRBJ1-3; D not certain. Germline V lookup: CDR1 LNHDA, CDR2 SQIVND (reference sequence). The CDR3 has 15 amino acids. V lost 6 bases and J lost 0, with 12 bases in between. The chain's CDR3 is CASRVATRSGNTIYF. The CDR3 bases are TGTGCCAGTAGGGTGGCCACGCGCTCTGGAAACACCATATATTTT.

The rearrangement uses TRBV19 and TRBJ2-5; no definite D call. There are 15 residues in the CDR3. The V gene lost 6 bases and the J gene lost 5 bases, with 19 bases spanning the gap. Germline loops: CDR1 LNHDA, CDR2 SQIVND (reference sequence). The CDR3 protein is CASSHARARRETQYF. The DNA of the CDR3 is TGTGCCAGTAGCCATGCAAGGGCTAGGCGGGAGACCCAGTACTTC.

The chain employs TRBV6-1 and TRBJ2-7; TRBD1 matches at 7 bases. CDR3 size: 13 residues. Germline values: CDR1 MNHNS, CDR2 SASEGT. After removal of 5 bases from V and 4 bases from J, the junction contained 5 bases not matched to a gene. CDR3 region: CASSLTGMYEQYF. Here the CDR3 DNA reads TGTGCCAGCAGTTTGACAGGGATGTACGAGCAGTACTTC.

This chain joins TRBV9 and TRBJ1-3, with 9 bases fitting TRBD1. The V gene end was trimmed by 1 base and the J gene end by 8 bases; junction bases not matched to a gene: 7. The germline V gene encodes CDR1 SGDLS and CDR2 YYNGEE. The CDR3 has 15 amino acids. CDR3 in DNA: TGTGCCAGCAGCGTAACAGGGGGCTCCCCGGACACCATATATTTT. Translation gives CASSVTGGSPDTIYF.

This chain uses TRBV15 with TRBJ2-2; D remains unclear. V was cut by 0 bases and J by 5 bases, with 10 bases left in between. The CDR3 runs 15 residues. Germline CDR1 reads LNHNV; CDR2 reads YYDKDF (reference sequence). The CDR3 bases are TGTGCCACCAGCAGAGATGGGCTGAGGACCGGGGAGCTGTTTTTT. Its translation: CATSRDGLRTGELFF.

The J gene is TRBJ1-2, the V gene TRBV28, with D maybe TRBD1 (6 bases). V lost 3 bases and J lost 7, with 21 bases in between. The CDR3 totals 16 residues. The germline CDR1 and CDR2 sequences are MDHEN and SYDVKM. The CDR3: CASSLWQAGQRGGYTF. The CDR3, as DNA: TGTGCCAGCAGTTTGTGGCAGGCAGGACAGAGGGGTGGCTACACCTTC.

The CDR3 DNA reads TGTGCCAGCTCGGGAGACTATGGCTACACCTTC. Encoded protein: CASSGDYGYTF. V and J are TRBV18 and TRBJ1-2; D gene unclear. Germline V lookup: CDR1 KGHSH, CDR2 LQKENI. The CDR3 spans 11 residues. The V end lost 6 bases, the J end lost 3 bases, and 5 bases lay between the germline ends.

This clone was counted once. DNA of the CDR3: TGTGCCAGCAGTTTATACGACGGGAGGGGGAAGGACACCGGGGAGCTGTTTTTT. Protein: CASSLYDGRGKDTGELFF. V is TRBV28 and J is TRBJ2-2; 8 bases are a match to TRBD2. The trim removed 1 base at V and 3 bases at J, leaving 10 bases unmatched. CDR3 length equals 18 residues. Looked up from germline, CDR1 is MDHEN and CDR2 is SYDVKM.

In its sample, this clone was seen once. The V and J genes are TRBV5-1 and TRBJ1-2; D unclear. CDR1 is SGHRS, CDR2 YFSETQ, per germline. Trimming took off 0 bases at V and 5 bases at J, with 11 bases between the two ends. The CDR3 is 14 amino acids. Written as DNA, the CDR3 is TGCGCCAGCAGCTTGGCTGTCAATACATATGGCTACACCTTC. This translates into CASSLAVNTYGYTF. Using reference TRBV5-1 and TRBJ1-2 for the parts outside the CDR3, the full variable domain is KAGVTQTPRYLIKTRGQQVTLSCSPISGHRSVSWYQQTPGQGLQFLFEYFSETQRNKGNFPGRFSGRQFSNSRSEMNVSTLELGDSALYLCASSLAVNTYGYTFGSGTRLTVV.

The J gene is TRBJ2-1, the V gene TRBV11-2; 11 bases fit TRBD2. Germline CDR1 is SGHAT and CDR2 is FQNNGV. With 4 bases clipped from V and 9 bases from J, the junction kept 8 bases outside the gene matches. The CDR3 sequence is 15 residues long. The CDR3 sequence is CASSSMTSGKGEQFF. CDR3 bases: TGTGCCAGCAGCTCGATGACTAGCGGGAAGGGTGAGCAGTTCTTC.

This rearrangement joins TRBV6-6 to TRBJ2-2, with 9 positions matching TRBD1. CDR1 MNHNY and CDR2 SVGAGI come from the germline V gene (reference sequence). The CDR3 consists of 13 residues. The junction had 8 bases not matched to a gene; V was cut back by 11 bases and J by 7 bases. The CDR3 DNA sequence: TGTGCCTGGGGACAGGGTTTAGGCGGGGAGCTGTTTTTT. Translation gives CAWGQGLGGELFF.

V usage is TRBV30 and J usage is TRBJ1-1; TRBD1 might be the D (5 bases). This CDR3 comprises 15 residues. The V gene lost 2 bases and the J gene lost 1 base, with 14 bases spanning the gap. In germline, CDR1 is GTSNPN, CDR2 SVGIG (reference sequence). CDR3 coding DNA: TGTGCCTGGAGTCCTGATGCGGGGGGGAACACTGAAGCTTTCTTT. It encodes CAWSPDAGGNTEAFF.

The chain has TRBV19 and TRBJ1-5; the match to TRBD1 covers 7 bases. The CDR3 length is 17 residues. J lost 5 bases, V lost 5 bases, and 15 bases had no gene match. Germline-derived CDR1 and CDR2 are LNHDA and SQIVND (reference sequence). The CDR3 nucleotides are TGTGCCAGTAGTGCCCGAGACAGGGCGATTAGGGATCAGCCCCAGCATTTT. Its translation: CASSARDRAIRDQPQHF. Using reference TRBV19 and TRBJ1-5 for the parts outside the CDR3, the full variable domain is DGGITQSPKYLFRKEGQNVTLSCEQNLNHDAMYWYRQDPGQGLRLIYYSQIVNDFQKGDIAEGYSVSREKKESFPLTVTSAQKNPTAFYLCASSARDRAIRDQPQHFGDGTRLSIL.

As for this clone: An end of the junction differs from the germline gene, which may be a read error. The rearrangement joins TRBV7-7 to TRBJ2-7, with a possible D match to TRBD2 (5 bases). Per the germline V gene, CDR1 is SSHAT and CDR2 is FNYEAQ (reference sequence). This CDR3 spans 16 amino acids. The CDR3 DNA reads as TGTGCTAGCAGCCCTCGTGGAGGCCCGAGCTCCTACGAGCAGTACTTC. This codes for CASSPRGGPSSYEQYF.

CDR3 sequence: CASSLSGGRNTEAFF. In DNA, the CDR3 is TGCGCCAGCAGCTTGTCAGGGGGCCGGAACACTGAAGCTTTCTTT. This chain links TRBV5-1 with TRBJ1-1, with 8 nucleotides matching TRBD1. The CDR3 loop spans 15 amino acids. CDR1 is SGHRS and CDR2 is YFSETQ in the germline V gene. V lost 1 base to trimming and J lost 1 base; unmatched junction nucleotides: 3.

This clone has more than one count but fewer than ten. The rearrangement links TRBV7-8 to TRBJ2-3, with D unclear. The germline V gene encodes CDR1 SGHVS and CDR2 FQNEAQ. The ends were cut back, 5 bases at V and 0 bases at J, with 3 bases in the middle. This CDR3 is 12 amino acids long. In DNA form, the CDR3 reads TGTGCCAGCAGCAGTAGCACAGATACGCAGTATTTT. Translated, it gives CASSSSTDTQYF.

The V and J genes are TRBV10-3 and TRBJ2-3, with 9 bases that match TRBD1. The germline V gene has CDR1 ENHRY and CDR2 SYGVKD. The CDR3 spans 17 residues. The V and J ends lost 1 base and 3 bases, in that order; junction bases with no gene match: 8. The CDR3 sequence is CAISELAGQGKTDTQYF. The CDR3 region has the DNA TGTGCCATCAGTGAGTTGGCCGGACAGGGGAAAACAGATACGCAGTATTTT.

V usage is TRBV9 and J usage is TRBJ2-5; 7 bases map to TRBD1. This CDR3 is built from 16 residues. Germline V gene data show CDR1 as SGDLS and CDR2 as YYNGEE. V shed 0 bases and J 2 bases; nucleotides not matched to a gene: 7. The DNA of the CDR3 is TGTGCCAGCAGCGTAGGCCCCACAGGGGTTCAAGAGACCCAGTACTTC. The encoded protein is CASSVGPTGVQETQYF.

This clone appeared a few times. The chain has TRBV4-1 and TRBJ2-3, with D unclear. This CDR3 is 12 amino acids long. Germline values: CDR1 MGHRA, CDR2 YSYEKL. V shed 1 base and J shed 9 bases, with 8 bases lying between them. CDR3 protein: CASSQVGNTQYF. CDR3 nucleotide sequence: TGCGCCAGCAGCCAAGTAGGCAACACGCAGTATTTT.

This clone has a single count. The chain couples TRBV30 to TRBJ1-4; D remains unclear. From germline, CDR1 is GTSNPN and CDR2 SVGIG (reference sequence). CDR3 length: 14 residues. With 5 bases removed from V and 7 bases from J, the gap between germline ends came to 17 bases. DNA for the CDR3: TGTGCCTGGTGTGGGTCCCCTCCTTGTGAAAAACTGTTTTTT. It translates to CAWCGSPPCEKLFF.

The genes are TRBV19 and TRBJ1-5, with TRBD1 matching over 12 bases. The CDR3 is 16 amino acids. CDR1 and CDR2 (germline): LNHDA, SQIVND (reference sequence). Trimming cost V 5 bases and J 6 bases; bases outside gene matches: 8. The CDR3 loop is CASSRQGQGAGQPQHF. DNA of the CDR3: TGTGCCAGTAGTCGCCAGGGACAGGGGGCAGGTCAGCCCCAGCATTTT.

The gene calls are TRBV4-1 and TRBJ1-4, with 8 bases identical to TRBD1. CDR3 size: 18 residues. Germline-derived CDR1 and CDR2 are MGHRA and YSYEKL. The V gene end was trimmed by 3 bases and the J gene end by 0 bases; junction bases not matched to a gene: 9. The CDR3 loop reads CASSHAGGQAATNEKLFF. CDR3 nucleotide sequence: TGCGCCAGCAGCCATGCGGGGGGACAGGCGGCAACTAATGAAAAACTGTTTTTT.

The V and J genes are TRBV28 and TRBJ2-1; the match to TRBD2 covers 7 bases. Trimming removed 7 bases from V and 6 bases from J; junction bases left unmatched: 9. CDR1 and CDR2 (germline): MDHEN, SYDVKM. The CDR3 loop spans 14 amino acids. DNA of the CDR3: TGTGCCAGCACTATGCCCGGGACTACCAATGAGCAGTTCTTC. It is translated as CASTMPGTTNEQFF.

The CDR3 spells CAISPLSSGTAVNTEAFF. Written as DNA, the CDR3 is TGTGCCATCAGTCCCCTCTCGAGTGGGACAGCCGTGAACACTGAAGCTTTCTTT. The V and J genes are TRBV10-3 and TRBJ1-1, with TRBD1 matching over 7 bases. The germline V gene encodes CDR1 ENHRY and CDR2 SYGVKD. Trimming took 5 bases from V and 0 from J; bases not matched to a gene: 15. This CDR3 comprises 18 residues.

The gene calls are TRBV5-1 and TRBJ1-5; D unresolved. Germline-derived CDR1 and CDR2 are SGHRS and YFSETQ. The CDR3 consists of 14 residues. The V end lost 0 bases, the J end lost 0 bases, and 4 bases lay between the germline ends. The CDR3 sequence: CASSLGLSNQPQHF. As DNA, the CDR3 is TGCGCCAGCAGCTTGGGACTTAGCAATCAGCCCCAGCATTTT.

The chain recombines TRBV25-1 with TRBJ2-7, with D possibly being TRBD1 or TRBD2 (5 bases each). This CDR3 has 15 residues. V was trimmed by 5 bases and J by 1 base, leaving 15 bases between them. CDR1 MGHDK and CDR2 SYGVNS come from the germline V gene. In nucleotides, the CDR3 is TGTGCCAGCAGTATGGCAGGGAGTAGGTCCTACGAGCAGTACTTC. Translated: CASSMAGSRSYEQYF.